This T cell receptor beta chain was identified in a study of PD-1 blockade in classical Hodgkin lymphoma. Sequencing was performed with immunoSEQ multiplex PCR; in TCRdb, only in-frame clones are kept and a portion is missing. This sample yields under 110,000 clones, of which roughly 91% are seen a single time; 5% to 7.5% belongs to the top ten. After autologous stem cell transplantation all patients relapsed, and prior brentuximab vedotin exposure differed between cohorts. The V gene's germline CDR1 is GTSNPN and CDR2 SVGIG (reference sequence). The CDR3 sequence is 15 residues long. The J segment lost 0 bases and the V segment lost 3 bases, leaving 4 bases of the junction unmatched.

This chain uses TRBV30 with TRBJ2-2, with TRBD2 matching 7 bases. This receptor was identified in a human donor with classical Hodgkin lymphoma. This specimen was peripheral blood mononuclear cells (PBMCs), taken before the second cycle of nivolumab. CDR3 sequence: CAWRTLAANTGELFF. For the CDR3, the DNA is TGTGCCTGGAGAACCCTAGCGGCGAACACCGGGGAGCTGTTTTTT.